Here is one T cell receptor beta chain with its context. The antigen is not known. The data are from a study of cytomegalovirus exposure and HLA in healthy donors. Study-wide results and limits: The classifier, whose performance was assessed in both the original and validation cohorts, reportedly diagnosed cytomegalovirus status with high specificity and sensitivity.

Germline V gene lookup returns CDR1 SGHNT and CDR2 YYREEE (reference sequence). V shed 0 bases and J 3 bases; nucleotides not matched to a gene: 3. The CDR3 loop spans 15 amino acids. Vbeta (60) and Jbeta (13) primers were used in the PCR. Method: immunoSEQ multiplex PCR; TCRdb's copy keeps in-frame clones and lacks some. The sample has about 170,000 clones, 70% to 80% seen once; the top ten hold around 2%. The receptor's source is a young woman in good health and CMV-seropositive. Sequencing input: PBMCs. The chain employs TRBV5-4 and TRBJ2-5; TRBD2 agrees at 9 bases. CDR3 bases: TGTGCCAGCAGCTTGGCCCCTAGCGGGAAAGAGACCCAGTACTTC. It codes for CASSLAPSGKETQYF.